Listed here are 7 T cell receptor beta chains from one sample, sequenced in a study of blood T cells in healthy people across ages. A sample-barcoded 5' primer and a J-beta primer mix were used in a second PCR of roughly 7 to 11 cycles. One entry per CDR3 protein, called by TCRdb with MiXCR from the 5' RACE reads. The sample lists 730,000 or so distinct CDR3 sequences, 40% to 45% occurring once. Input material: blood. Receptor source: a woman aged 55 to 70 in good health.

In DNA, the CDR3 is TGTGCCAGCAGCCAAGATGACAGGACTGAAGCTTTCTTT. Protein: CASSQDDRTEAFF. The V and J genes are TRBV14 and TRBJ1-1; perhaps TRBD1 as D (6 bases). With 0 bases removed from V and 5 bases from J, the gap between germline ends came to 7 bases. Germline CDR1 reads SGHDN; CDR2 reads FVKESK. The CDR3 has 13 residues.

The chain has TRBV7-2 and TRBJ2-3; TRBD2 matches 9 bases. Per germline, CDR1 SGHTA and CDR2 FQGNSA. The CDR3 has 17 amino acids. The ends lost 4 bases at V and 9 bases at J; junction bases unmatched: 17. In nucleotides, the CDR3 is TGTGCCAGCAGCTCCCTAGCGGGGACCCTGAAACAGGGGACGCAGTATTTT. It codes for CASSSLAGTLKQGTQYF. Based on the CDR3 plus reference TRBV7-2 and TRBJ2-3, the full variable domain is GAGVSQSPSNKVTEKGKDVELRCDPISGHTALYWYRQSLGQGLEFLIYFQGNSAPDKSGLPSDRFSAERTGGSVSTLTIQRTQQEDSAVYLCASSSLAGTLKQGTQYFGPGTRLTVL.

A few counts support this clonotype. The rearrangement joins TRBV28 to TRBJ2-5; D remains unclear. Judging by the DNA end, TRBJ2-7 fits better; the J call may be wrong. Germline V gene data show CDR1 as MDHEN and CDR2 as SYDVKM. The CDR3 loop spans 14 amino acids. The CDR3 coding sequence is TGTGCCAGCAGTTTAGGGCAAGCAAACTACGAGCAGTACTTC. It codes for CASSLGQANYEQYF.

The chain has TRBV20-1 and TRBJ2-3, with D perhaps TRBD1 (6 bases). CDR1 DFQATT and CDR2 SNEGSKA come from the germline V gene (reference sequence). V was shortened by 0 bases and J by 7 bases, with 14 bases between the two germline ends. The CDR3 spans 14 residues. The CDR3 sequence is CSARDARGRNTQYF. CDR3 DNA: TGCAGTGCTAGAGATGCCAGGGGACGGAATACGCAGTATTTT.

The sample holds a few counts of this clonotype. V is TRBV3-1 and J is TRBJ2-4, with 10 bases identical to TRBD2. The V segment lost 0 bases and the J segment 7 bases; nucleotides outside the gene matches: 3. This CDR3 comprises 15 residues. Per the germline V gene, CDR1 is LGHDT and CDR2 is YNNKEL (reference sequence). This CDR3 is CASSQEGTSENIQYF. CDR3 DNA sequence: TGTGCCAGCAGCCAAGAAGGGACTAGCGAGAACATTCAGTACTTC.

The V and J genes are TRBV12-5 and TRBJ2-7; D remains ambiguous. CDR3 size: 13 residues. Per the germline V gene, CDR1 is LGHNT and CDR2 is FRNRAP. The V end lost 5 bases, the J end lost 0 bases, and 8 bases lay between the germline ends. The CDR3: CASGMIVSYEQYF. The CDR3 region has the DNA TGTGCTAGTGGTATGATTGTCTCCTACGAGCAGTACTTC.

V and J are TRBV20-1 and TRBJ2-1; D perhaps matches TRBD1 (5 bases). Trimming cost V 7 bases and J 9 bases, with 19 bases left between them. The germline CDR1 and CDR2 sequences are DFQATT and SNEGSKA (reference sequence). The CDR3 has 13 amino acids. This CDR3 is CSVKGRQHSEQFF. CDR3 in DNA: TGCAGTGTTAAAGGCCGACAGCACAGTGAGCAGTTCTTC.